These T cell receptor beta chains were read from a single sample in a study of shared clonotypes between healthy human individuals. This table comes from immunoSEQ multiplex PCR, and its TCRdb copy is limited to in-frame clones, with some not included. The data contain 1.5 million to 2.5 million clones, less than 95% of them singletons. The sequenced sample consisted of naive CD8+ T cells sorted from blood. The receptors were gathered from a man between 18 and 29 years old in good health. CDR3s include the opening cysteine and the closing phenylalanine or tryptophan. A D gene is named only where the DNA matches it firmly. Clone size appears in some rows only: once, few, many, or a class for an expanded clone.

V gene	D gene	clone size	J gene	CDR3 protein	CDR3 DNA
TRBV19	.	.	TRBJ1-5	CASSWGLSNQPQHF	TGTGCCAGTAGTTGGGGACTTAGCAATCAGCCCCAGCATTTT
TRBV5-1	TRBD1	.	TRBJ2-2	CASSVPGQGVDTGELFF	TGCGCCAGCAGCGTGCCGGGACAGGGGGTCGACACCGGGGAGCTGTTTTTT
TRBV27	TRBD2	.	TRBJ2-5	CASSLYGGGADETQYF	TGTGCCAGCAGTTTATACGGCGGGGGGGCGGATGAGACCCAGTACTTC
TRBV7-2	.	once	TRBJ1-1	CASSLWAGAKTEAFF	TGTGCCAGCAGCCTCTGGGCAGGGGCGAAGACTGAAGCTTTCTTT
TRBV6-1	.	.	TRBJ2-7	CASSASVGPNTYEQYF	TGTGCCAGCAGTGCCTCCGTGGGACCGAACACCTACGAGCAGTACTTC
TRBV4-3	.	.	TRBJ1-1	CASSQDVSQGLVSPEAFF	TGCGCCAGCAGCCAAGATGTTTCGCAGGGATTGGTTTCGCCGGAAGCTTTCTTT
TRBV4-1	.	.	TRBJ2-7	CASSSLGTSPSYEQYF	TGCGCCAGCAGCTCGCTCGGGACGTCCCCCTCCTACGAGCAGTACTTC
TRBV4-1	TRBD1	.	TRBJ2-1	CASSYRQGQGNEQFF	TGCGCCAGCAGCTACCGACAGGGGCAAGGCAATGAGCAGTTCTTC
TRBV28	.	.	TRBJ2-3	CASSFLVAATQYF	TGTGCCAGCAGTTTTCTGGTAGCGGCGACGCAGTATTTT
TRBV9	.	once	TRBJ2-5	CASSVDSTEETQYF	TGTGCCAGCAGCGTAGATTCAACAGAAGAGACCCAGTACTTC
TRBV11-2	.	.	TRBJ2-7	CASSLDGQGYEQYF	TGTGCCAGCAGCTTAGATGGTCAGGGCTACGAGCAGTACTTC
TRBV13	.	.	TRBJ1-4	CASSLGDSFNEKLFF	TGTGCCAGCAGCTTAGGGGACAGTTTCAATGAAAAACTGTTTTTT
TRBV18	.	.	TRBJ1-1	CASSPPKGYGTEAFF	TGTGCCAGCTCACCACCGAAGGGTTACGGAACTGAAGCTTTCTTT
TRBV10-3	.	.	TRBJ2-7	CAISEPMSSYEQYF	TGTGCCATCAGTGAGCCCATGAGCTCCTACGAGCAGTACTTC
TRBV13	.	.	TRBJ1-2	CASSFDSDPNYGYTF	TGTGCCAGCAGCTTCGACAGCGACCCTAACTATGGCTACACCTTC
TRBV7-8	.	.	TRBJ1-2	CASSLAPEGGENYGYTF	TGTGCCAGCAGCTTAGCCCCCGAGGGGGGCGAAAACTATGGCTACACCTTC
TRBV7-9	.	few	TRBJ2-7	CASSPRAIEQYF	TGTGCCAGCAGCCCTAGGGCAATCGAGCAGTACTTC
TRBV28	.	.	TRBJ1-5	CASSQQRSKSNQPQHF	TGTGCCAGCAGTCAACAGCGAAGTAAAAGCAATCAGCCCCAGCATTTT
TRBV27	.	.	TRBJ2-7	CASSWKREYEQYF	TGTGCCAGCAGTTGGAAGAGGGAATACGAGCAGTACTTC
TRBV20-1	.	.	TRBJ2-7	CSKGWYEQYF	TGCAGTAAGGGGTGGTACGAGCAGTACTTC
TRBV5-1	TRBD2	.	TRBJ2-2	CASSLLQQREGPGELFF	TGCGCCAGCAGCCTTTTGCAACAGCGGGAGGGTCCCGGGGAGCTGTTTTTT
TRBV9	.	.	TRBJ1-2	CASSVARDYGYTF	TGTGCCAGCAGCGTAGCAAGGGACTATGGCTACACCTTC
TRBV27	.	.	TRBJ2-7	CASSLSGLFSYEQYF	TGTGCCAGCAGTTTGAGTGGGCTTTTCTCCTACGAGCAGTACTTC
TRBV9	TRBD2	.	TRBJ2-3	CASSETSGVLDTQYF	TGTGCCAGCAGCGAGACTAGCGGGGTCCTTGATACGCAGTATTTT
TRBV7-6	TRBD1	.	TRBJ2-2	CASSLTTTGGTGELFF	TGTGCCAGCAGCTTAACTACCACAGGGGGCACCGGGGAGCTGTTTTTT
TRBV10-2	.	.	TRBJ1-5	CASQQGHSNQPQHF	TGCGCCAGCCAACAGGGACATAGCAATCAGCCCCAGCATTTT
TRBV7-9	.	.	TRBJ1-1	CASSFESNTEAFF	TGTGCCAGCAGCTTCGAGAGCAACACTGAAGCTTTCTTT
TRBV19	TRBD1	once	TRBJ2-7	CASSATGATYEQYF	TGTGCCAGTAGCGCGACAGGGGCGACCTACGAGCAGTACTTC
TRBV5-1	TRBD2	once	TRBJ2-7	CASSSPGTSPYEQYF	TGCGCCAGCAGCTCACCCGGGACTAGCCCCTACGAGCAGTACTTC
TRBV10-3	TRBD2	.	TRBJ2-1	CAISEPGTRGDEQFF	TGTGCCATCAGTGAGCCTGGGACTCGGGGGGATGAGCAGTTCTTC
TRBV20-1	.	few	TRBJ2-7	CSETYEQYF	TGCAGTGAAACCTACGAGCAGTACTTC
TRBV11-2	TRBD2	once	TRBJ2-1	CASSLGLAGGIFYNEQFF	TGTGCCAGCAGCTTAGGCCTAGCGGGAGGGATCTTCTACAATGAGCAGTTCTTC
TRBV2	TRBD1	.	TRBJ1-5	CASSQGRQGVRQPQHF	TGTGCCAGCAGTCAGGGTCGGCAGGGGGTCAGGCAGCCCCAGCATTTT
TRBV7-9	TRBD2	once	TRBJ2-7	CASSSGLADSFNTYEQYF	TGTGCCAGCAGCTCGGGACTAGCGGACTCCTTTAACACCTACGAGCAGTACTTC
TRBV1	.	.	TRBJ2-2	CTSRTTQREGVTGELFF	TGCACCAGCAGGACCACTCAACGGGAGGGGGTCACCGGGGAGCTGTTTTTT
TRBV27	TRBD1	once	TRBJ2-1	CASSLLGTGVYEQFF	TGTGCCAGCAGTTTACTCGGGACAGGGGTGTATGAGCAGTTCTTC
TRBV9	TRBD2	.	TRBJ2-3	CASSAGGASTDTQYF	TGTGCCAGCAGCGCGGGGGGAGCTAGCACAGATACGCAGTATTTT
TRBV25-1	.	once	TRBJ1-2	CASSVGLLDGYTF	TGTGCCAGCAGTGTGGGGCTGCTGGATGGCTACACCTTC
TRBV6-1	.	.	TRBJ2-3	CASSVLSGPTDTQYF	TGTGCCAGCAGTGTATTAAGCGGTCCCACAGATACGCAGTATTTT
TRBV27	.	.	TRBJ2-7	CASSLLGGYEQYF	TGTGCCAGCAGCTTACTAGGGGGCTACGAGCAGTACTTC
TRBV7-6	TRBD2	.	TRBJ2-5	CASSLGSGGARETQYF	TGTGCCAGCAGCTTGGGTAGCGGGGGGGCCCGAGAGACCCAGTACTTC
TRBV5-4	TRBD2	.	TRBJ2-1	CASSLSAGNEQFF	TGTGCCAGCAGCTTGTCAGCGGGAAATGAGCAGTTCTTC
TRBV19	.	.	TRBJ1-5	CASTRGGGDYSNQPQHF	TGTGCCAGTACCCGCGGGGGCGGGGATTATAGCAATCAGCCCCAGCATTTT
TRBV13	.	.	TRBJ2-7	CASSLVSVGVTYEQYF	TGTGCCAGCAGCTTAGTTAGTGTAGGGGTGACCTACGAGCAGTACTTC